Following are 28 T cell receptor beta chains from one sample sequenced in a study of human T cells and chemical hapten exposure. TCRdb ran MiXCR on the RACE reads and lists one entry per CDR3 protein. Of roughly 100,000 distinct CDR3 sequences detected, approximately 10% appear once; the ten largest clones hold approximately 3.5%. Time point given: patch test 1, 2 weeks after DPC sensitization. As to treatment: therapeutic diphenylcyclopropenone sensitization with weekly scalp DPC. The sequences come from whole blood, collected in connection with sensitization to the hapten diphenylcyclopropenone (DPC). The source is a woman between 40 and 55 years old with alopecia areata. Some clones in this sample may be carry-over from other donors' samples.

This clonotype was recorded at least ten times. The CDR3 sequence is CASGDRPTGELFF. Written as DNA, the CDR3 is TGTGCCAGCGGTGACAGGCCTACCGGGGAGCTGTTTTTT. The chain has TRBV6-2 or TRBV6-3 and TRBJ2-2, with D perhaps matching TRBD1 (6 bases). There are 13 residues in the CDR3. The V end lost 8 bases, the J end lost 5 bases, and 12 bases lay between the germline ends. The V gene's germline CDR1 is MNHEY and CDR2 SVGEGT.

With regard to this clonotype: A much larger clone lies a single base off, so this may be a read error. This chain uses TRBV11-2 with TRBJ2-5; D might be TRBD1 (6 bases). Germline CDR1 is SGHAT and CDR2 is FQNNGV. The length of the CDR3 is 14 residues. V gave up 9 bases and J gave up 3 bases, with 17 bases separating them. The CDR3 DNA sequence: TGTGCCAGTACCTCCAGGGGCCCGAAAGAGACCCAGTACTTC. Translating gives CASTSRGPKETQYF. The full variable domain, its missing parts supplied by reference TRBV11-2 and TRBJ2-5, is EAGVAQSPRYKIIEKRQSVAFWCNPISGHATLYWYQQILGQGPKLLIQFQNNGVVDDSQLPKDRFSAERLKGVDSTLKIQPAKLEDSAVYLCASTSRGPKETQYFGPGTRLLVL.

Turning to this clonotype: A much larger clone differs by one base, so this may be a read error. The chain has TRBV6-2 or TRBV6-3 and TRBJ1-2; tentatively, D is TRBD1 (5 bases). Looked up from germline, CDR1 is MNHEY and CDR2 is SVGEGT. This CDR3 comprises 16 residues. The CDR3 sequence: CASSYSRGELVHGYAF. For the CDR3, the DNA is TGTGCCAGCAGTTACTCGAGAGGGGAACTGGTCCATGGCTACGCCTTC.

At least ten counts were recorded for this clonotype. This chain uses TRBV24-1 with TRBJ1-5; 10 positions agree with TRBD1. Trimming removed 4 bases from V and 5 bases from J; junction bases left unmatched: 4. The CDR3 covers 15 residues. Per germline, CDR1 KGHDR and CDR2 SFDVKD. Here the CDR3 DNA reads TGTGCCACCAGTGACTCAGGGACAGGGGATCAGCCCCAGCATTTT. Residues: CATSDSGTGDQPQHF.

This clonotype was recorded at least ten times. CDR3 amino acids: CSVVAAMNTEAFF. CDR3 coding DNA: TGCAGCGTTGTGGCTGCAATGAACACTGAAGCTTTCTTT. The chain combines TRBV29-1 with TRBJ1-1; D remains unclear. The CDR3 is 13 residues long. Trimming cost V 4 bases and J 0 bases, with 9 bases left between them. Germline assignment: CDR1 SQVTM and CDR2 ANQGSEA.

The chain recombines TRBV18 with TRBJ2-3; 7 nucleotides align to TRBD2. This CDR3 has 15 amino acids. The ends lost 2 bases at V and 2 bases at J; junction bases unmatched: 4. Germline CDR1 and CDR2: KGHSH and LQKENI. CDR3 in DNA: TGTGCCAGCTCACCAAACGGACTAGTCACAGATACGCAGTATTTT. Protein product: CASSPNGLVTDTQYF.

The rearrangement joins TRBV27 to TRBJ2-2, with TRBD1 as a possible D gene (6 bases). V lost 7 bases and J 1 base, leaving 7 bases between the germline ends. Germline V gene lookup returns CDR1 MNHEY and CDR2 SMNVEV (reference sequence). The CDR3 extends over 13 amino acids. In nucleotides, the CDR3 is TGTGCCAGCAAACAGGGGAACACCGGGGAGCTGTTTTTT. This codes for CASKQGNTGELFF.

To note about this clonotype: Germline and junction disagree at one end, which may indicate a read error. The CDR3 DNA sequence: TGTGCCGCGGGGACCCAACCCAATGGAAAACTGTTTTTT. This translates into CAAGTQPNGKLFF. The J gene is TRBJ1-4, the V gene TRBV5-5; TRBD1 is a possible D gene (5 bases). Germline lookup yields CDR1 SGHKS and CDR2 YYEKEE (reference sequence). The CDR3 loop spans 13 amino acids.

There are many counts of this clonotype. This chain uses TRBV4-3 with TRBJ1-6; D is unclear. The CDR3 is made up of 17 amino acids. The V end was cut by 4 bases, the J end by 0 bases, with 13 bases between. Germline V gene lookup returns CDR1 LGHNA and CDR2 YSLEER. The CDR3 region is CASSRLRVGSYNSPLHF. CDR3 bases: TGCGCCAGCAGCCGTCTGAGGGTCGGCTCCTATAATTCACCCCTCCACTTT.

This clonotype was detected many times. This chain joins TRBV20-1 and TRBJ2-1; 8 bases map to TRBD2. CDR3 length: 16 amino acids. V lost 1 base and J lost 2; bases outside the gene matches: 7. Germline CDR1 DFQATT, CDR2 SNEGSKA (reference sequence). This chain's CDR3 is CSARVTGLGTYNEQFF. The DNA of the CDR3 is TGCAGTGCTAGAGTTACGGGACTAGGTACCTACAATGAGCAGTTCTTC.

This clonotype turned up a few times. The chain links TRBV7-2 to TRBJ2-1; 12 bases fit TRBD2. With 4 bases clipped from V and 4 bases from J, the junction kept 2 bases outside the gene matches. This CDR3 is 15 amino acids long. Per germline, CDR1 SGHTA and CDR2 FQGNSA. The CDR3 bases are TGTGCCAGCAGCTCCACTAGCGGGGGGTACAATGAGCAGTTCTTC. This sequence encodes CASSSTSGGYNEQFF.

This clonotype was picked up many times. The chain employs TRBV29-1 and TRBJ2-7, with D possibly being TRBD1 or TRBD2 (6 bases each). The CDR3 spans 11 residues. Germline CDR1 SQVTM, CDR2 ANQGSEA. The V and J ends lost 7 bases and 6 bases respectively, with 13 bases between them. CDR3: CSGIEGGEQYF. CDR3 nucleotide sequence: TGCAGCGGGATCGAGGGGGGCGAGCAGTACTTC.

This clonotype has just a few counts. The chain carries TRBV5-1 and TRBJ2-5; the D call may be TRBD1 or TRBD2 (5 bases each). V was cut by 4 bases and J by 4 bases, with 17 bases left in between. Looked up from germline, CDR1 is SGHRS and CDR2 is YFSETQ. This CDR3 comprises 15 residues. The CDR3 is CASSLGISGTETQYF. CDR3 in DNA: TGCGCCAGCAGCCTAGGGATTTCTGGGACAGAGACCCAGTACTTC.

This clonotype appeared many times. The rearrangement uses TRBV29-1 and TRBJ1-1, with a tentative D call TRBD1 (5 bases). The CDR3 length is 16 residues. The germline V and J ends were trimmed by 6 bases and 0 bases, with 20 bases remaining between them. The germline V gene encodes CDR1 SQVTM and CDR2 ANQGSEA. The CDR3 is CSVGLGGGRMNTEAFF. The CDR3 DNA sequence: TGCAGCGTCGGCCTGGGTGGGGGGAGGATGAACACTGAAGCTTTCTTT.

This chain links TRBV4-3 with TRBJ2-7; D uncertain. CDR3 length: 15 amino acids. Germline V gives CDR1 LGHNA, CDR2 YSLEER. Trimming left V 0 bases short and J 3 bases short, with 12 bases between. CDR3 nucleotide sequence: TGCGCCAGCAGCCAAGAGCCGCAGAGAGGCTACGAGCAGTACTTC. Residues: CASSQEPQRGYEQYF.

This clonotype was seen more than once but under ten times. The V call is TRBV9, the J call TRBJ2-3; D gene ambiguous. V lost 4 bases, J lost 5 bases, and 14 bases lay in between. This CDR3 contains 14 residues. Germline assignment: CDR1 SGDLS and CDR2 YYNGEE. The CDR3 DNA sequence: TGTGCCAGCAGCCCCCGGAAGGTCGAAGATACGCAGTATTTT. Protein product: CASSPRKVEDTQYF. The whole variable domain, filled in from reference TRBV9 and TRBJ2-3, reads DSGVTQTPKHLITATGQRVTLRCSPRSGDLSVYWYQQSLDQGLQFLIQYYNGEERAKGNILERFSAQQFPDLHSELNLSSLELGDSALYFCASSPRKVEDTQYFGPGTRLTVL.

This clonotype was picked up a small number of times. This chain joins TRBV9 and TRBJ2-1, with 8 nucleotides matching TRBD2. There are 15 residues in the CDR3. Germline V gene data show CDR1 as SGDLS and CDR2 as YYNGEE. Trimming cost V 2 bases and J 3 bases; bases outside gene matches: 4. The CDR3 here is CASSVGSGSYNEQFF. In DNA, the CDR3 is TGTGCCAGCAGCGTCGGGAGCGGGAGCTACAATGAGCAGTTCTTC.

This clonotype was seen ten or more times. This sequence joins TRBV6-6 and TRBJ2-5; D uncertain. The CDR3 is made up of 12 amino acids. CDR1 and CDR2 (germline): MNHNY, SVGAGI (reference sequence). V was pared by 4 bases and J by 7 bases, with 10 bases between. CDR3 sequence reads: CASSLTSGTQYF. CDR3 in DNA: TGTGCCAGCAGTTTGACATCGGGGACCCAGTACTTC.

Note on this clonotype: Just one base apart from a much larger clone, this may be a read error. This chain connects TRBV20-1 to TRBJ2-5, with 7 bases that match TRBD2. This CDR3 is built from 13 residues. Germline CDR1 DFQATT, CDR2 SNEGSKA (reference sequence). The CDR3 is CSARVSPREIQYF. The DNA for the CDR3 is TGCAGTGCTAGAGTATCGCCGCGGGAGATCCAGTACTTC.

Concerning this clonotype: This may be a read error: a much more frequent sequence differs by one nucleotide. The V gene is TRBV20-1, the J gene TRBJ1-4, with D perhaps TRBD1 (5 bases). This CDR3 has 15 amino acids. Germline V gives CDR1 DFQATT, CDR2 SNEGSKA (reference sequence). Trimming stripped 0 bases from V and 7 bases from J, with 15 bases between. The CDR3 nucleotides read TGCAGTGCTAGAGATCGAGAGGGACGGGTTGAAAAACTGTTTTTT. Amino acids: CSARDREGRVEKLFF.

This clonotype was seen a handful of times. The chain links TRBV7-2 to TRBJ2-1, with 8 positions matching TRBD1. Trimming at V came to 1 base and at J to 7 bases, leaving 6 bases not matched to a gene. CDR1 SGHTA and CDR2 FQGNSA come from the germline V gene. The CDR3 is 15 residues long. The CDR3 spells CASSLVRGRVNEQFF. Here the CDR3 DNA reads TGTGCCAGCAGCTTAGTCAGGGGGCGCGTAAATGAGCAGTTCTTC.

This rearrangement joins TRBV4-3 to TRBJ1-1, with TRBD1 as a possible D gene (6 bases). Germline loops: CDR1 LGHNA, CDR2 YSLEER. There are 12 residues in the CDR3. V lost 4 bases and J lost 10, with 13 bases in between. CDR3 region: CASSRVQGRAFF. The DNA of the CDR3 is TGCGCCAGCAGCCGAGTACAGGGACGAGCTTTCTTT.

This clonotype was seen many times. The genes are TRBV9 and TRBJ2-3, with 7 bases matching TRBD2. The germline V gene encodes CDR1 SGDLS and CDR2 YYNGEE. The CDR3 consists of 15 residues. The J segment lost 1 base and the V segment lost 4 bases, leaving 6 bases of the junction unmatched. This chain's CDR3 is CASSPTSRRTDTQYF. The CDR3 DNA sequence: TGTGCCAGCAGCCCGACTAGCCGCCGCACAGATACGCAGTATTTT.

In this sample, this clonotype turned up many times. CDR3 sequence reads: CSVEGLLGYTF. CDR3 coding DNA: TGCAGCGTTGAAGGGCTTCTGGGCTACACCTTC. The chain combines TRBV29-1 with TRBJ1-2, with unresolved D. The germline CDR1 and CDR2 sequences are SQVTM and ANQGSEA. CDR3 length: 11 amino acids. V lost 1 base and J 8 bases, leaving 8 bases between the germline ends.

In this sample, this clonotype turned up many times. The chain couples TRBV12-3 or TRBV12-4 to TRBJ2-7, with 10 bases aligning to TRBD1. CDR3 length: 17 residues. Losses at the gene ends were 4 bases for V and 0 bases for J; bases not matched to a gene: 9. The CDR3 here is CASSSLRGQGSSYEQYF. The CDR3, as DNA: TGTGCCAGCAGTTCGCTGCGGGGACAGGGGAGCTCCTACGAGCAGTACTTC.

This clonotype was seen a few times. CDR3 nucleotide sequence: TGTGCCAGCAGTTACGTGACAGCCAGTTACTCCTACGAGCAGTACTTC. Its protein is CASSYVTASYSYEQYF. The chain employs TRBV6-2 or TRBV6-3 and TRBJ2-7; weak D call: TRBD1 (5 bases). The V gene's germline CDR1 is MNHEY and CDR2 SVGEGT. This CDR3 has 16 residues. V was cut by 2 bases and J by 0 bases, with 14 bases left in between.

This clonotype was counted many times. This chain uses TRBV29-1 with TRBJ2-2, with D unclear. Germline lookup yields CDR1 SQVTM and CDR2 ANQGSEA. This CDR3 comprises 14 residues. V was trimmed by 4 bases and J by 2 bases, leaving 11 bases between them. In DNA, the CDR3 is TGCAGCGTTGGGAGTAGCTCCAACACCGGGGAGCTGTTTTTT. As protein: CSVGSSSNTGELFF.

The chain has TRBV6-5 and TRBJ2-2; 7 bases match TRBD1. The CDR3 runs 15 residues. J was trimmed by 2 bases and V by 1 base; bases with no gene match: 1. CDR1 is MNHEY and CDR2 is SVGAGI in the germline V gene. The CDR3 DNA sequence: TGTGCCAGCAGTTACTGGGACAGTAACACCGGGGAGCTGTTTTTT. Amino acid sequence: CASSYWDSNTGELFF.